This passage covers 28 T cell receptor beta chains from one sample sequenced in a study of early T cells in non-severe SARS-CoV-2 infection. TCRdb analysed the 5' RACE reads with MiXCR anew, one entry per CDR3 protein. The table has about 66,000 distinct CDR3 sequences, 8% to 9.5% seen once. Sequenced sample: whole blood. These TCRs come from an adult who was a healthcare worker with PCR-confirmed SARS-CoV-2 infection or an uninfected control (not recorded which).

This clonotype was seen repeatedly, ten times or more. The V call is TRBV6-5, the J call TRBJ2-7, with D perhaps assigned TRBD1 or TRBD2 (5 bases each). The CDR3 totals 15 residues. CDR1 MNHEY and CDR2 SVGAGI come from the germline V gene. Trimming left V 7 bases short and J 5 bases short, with 21 bases between. In DNA, the CDR3 is TGTGCCAGCACGGCGGGCAGGGCGGAAGTCCACGAGCAGTACTTC. Its translation: CASTAGRAEVHEQYF.

V is TRBV12-3 or TRBV12-4 and J is TRBJ2-7, with TRBD1 matching over 9 bases. J was trimmed by 4 bases and V by 3 bases; bases with no gene match: 4. This CDR3 spans 14 amino acids. CDR3: CASSLRQGGYEQYF. In DNA form, the CDR3 reads TGTGCCAGCAGTTTGAGACAGGGGGGGTACGAGCAGTACTTC.

This clonotype has a count of ten or more. The CDR3 sequence: CASSFGSSYNSPLHF. The CDR3, as DNA: TGTGCCAGCAGCTTTGGGAGCTCCTATAATTCACCCCTCCACTTT. The rearrangement joins TRBV5-8 to TRBJ1-6; the D is unclear. The germline V gene encodes CDR1 SGHTS and CDR2 YDEGEE. The CDR3 contains 15 residues. V gave up 2 bases and J gave up 0 bases, with 6 bases separating them. The variable domain in full, with the rest retrieved from reference TRBV5-8 and TRBJ1-6, is EAGVTQSPTHLIKTRGQQATLRCSPISGHTSVYWYQQALGLGLQFLLWYDEGEERNRGNFPPRFSGRQFPNYSSELNVNALELEDSALYLCASSFGSSYNSPLHFGNGTRLTVT.

This clonotype was recorded many times. The V call is TRBV24-1, the J call TRBJ2-1; 7 bases align to TRBD1. The CDR3 is 16 amino acids. V shed 2 bases, J shed 2 bases, and the junction held 5 bases outside the gene matches. Germline CDR1 reads KGHDR; CDR2 reads SFDVKD. CDR3 nucleotide sequence: TGTGCCACCAGTGATTATAGGACAGGCACCTACAATGAGCAGTTCTTC. Translation gives CATSDYRTGTYNEQFF.

This clonotype was seen ten or more times. The chain is built from TRBV7-8 and TRBJ1-2; TRBD1 agrees at 9 bases. The germline CDR1 and CDR2 sequences are SGHVS and FQNEAQ. The CDR3 sequence is 17 residues long. Trimming at V came to 1 base and at J to 0 bases, leaving 6 bases not matched to a gene. This CDR3 reads CASSLVGQGIANYGYTF. The CDR3, as DNA: TGTGCCAGCAGCTTAGTGGGACAGGGAATCGCTAACTATGGCTACACCTTC.

At least ten counts were recorded for this clonotype. In nucleotides, the CDR3 is TGTGCCAGCAGCTTAGATCCGGGACAGCGTGAAGCTTTCTTT. It codes for CASSLDPGQREAFF. The V call is TRBV7-3, the J call TRBJ1-1; 7 positions agree with TRBD1. Per the germline V gene, CDR1 is SGHTA and CDR2 is FQGTGA. V lost 2 bases to trimming and J lost 7 bases; unmatched junction nucleotides: 7. The CDR3 contains 14 residues.

This clonotype occurred many times. This chain connects TRBV5-1 to TRBJ1-5; no clear D. Per germline, CDR1 SGHRS and CDR2 YFSETQ. The CDR3 is 14 residues long. V gave up 3 bases and J gave up 7 bases, with 14 bases separating them. The CDR3 here is CASSSDSRSQPQHF. The CDR3 DNA reads as TGCGCCAGCAGCTCGGACTCTCGTAGCCAGCCCCAGCATTTT.

This clonotype was seen a handful of times. CDR3 loop: CAISESKGGEQYF. CDR3 coding DNA: TGTGCCATCAGTGAGTCGAAGGGTGGCGAGCAGTACTTC. The chain has TRBV10-3 and TRBJ2-7, with D unresolved. V was clipped by 0 bases and J by 6 bases, with 9 bases between them. The CDR3 has 13 residues. Germline CDR1 reads ENHRY; CDR2 reads SYGVKD.

The chain recombines TRBV5-7 with TRBJ2-7; 11 bases are shared with TRBD2. TRBV5-7 is an open reading frame whose function is uncertain. The CDR3 sequence is 15 residues long. V lost 0 bases and J lost 5; bases outside the gene matches: 4. The CDR3 sequence is CASSLGLAGGHEQYF. CDR3 nucleotides: TGTGCCAGCAGCTTGGGGCTAGCGGGAGGCCACGAGCAGTACTTC.

This clonotype was picked up many times. The chain couples TRBV27 to TRBJ2-1; TRBD2 is a possible D gene (6 bases). CDR3 length equals 15 residues. V was shortened by 1 base and J by 3 bases, with 10 bases between the two germline ends. CDR1 and CDR2 from the germline V gene are MNHEY and SMNVEV (reference sequence). This CDR3 reads CASSLLIGSYNEQFF. CDR3 nucleotides: TGTGCCAGCAGTTTATTGATCGGGAGCTACAATGAGCAGTTCTTC.

Comment on this clonotype: At one end, the junction sequence differs from germline, possibly due to a read error. The V gene is TRBV5-6, the J gene TRBJ1-1, with TRBD1 as a possible D gene (5 bases). The CDR3 is 14 residues long. Germline values: CDR1 SGHDT, CDR2 YYEEEE. CDR3 sequence: CASSSGAGYTEVFF. The CDR3 DNA is TGTGCCAGCAGCTCCGGGGCTGGTTACACTGAAGTTTTCTTT.

This clonotype was picked up a small number of times. The V call is TRBV6-4, the J call TRBJ2-3; 7 bases map to TRBD2. The germline V gene encodes CDR1 MRHNA and CDR2 SNTAGT. The V segment lost 2 bases and the J segment 4 bases; nucleotides outside the gene matches: 3. This CDR3 is built from 14 residues. CDR3: CASSDTSASDTQYF. CDR3 nucleotide sequence: TGTGCCAGCAGTGACACTAGCGCTTCAGATACGCAGTATTTT.

In this sample, this clonotype turned up many times. The chain recombines TRBV29-1 with TRBJ1-2; maybe TRBD1 (6 bases). CDR3 length: 15 residues. CDR1 is SQVTM, CDR2 ANQGSEA, per germline. V shed 6 bases and J shed 6 bases, with 23 bases lying between them. This chain's CDR3 is CSVYIQGSDEDGYTF. In nucleotides, the CDR3 is TGCAGCGTCTACATACAGGGCTCCGATGAGGATGGCTACACCTTC.

This clonotype has a handful of counts. The rearrangement links TRBV18 to TRBJ2-7, with TRBD2 as a possible D gene (5 bases). Germline loops: CDR1 KGHSH, CDR2 LQKENI. The CDR3 sequence is 14 residues long. Trimming removed 0 bases at V and 5 bases at J, with 11 bases between. CDR3 in amino acids: CASSPPGSTNEQYF. The CDR3 DNA sequence: TGTGCCAGCTCACCACCTGGGAGTACCAACGAGCAGTACTTC.

The CDR3 DNA sequence: TGCAGTGCTAGACCCCCCATAGGAGGGACAGATACGCAGTATTTT. It translates to CSARPPIGGTDTQYF. V is TRBV20-1 and J is TRBJ2-3, with D perhaps TRBD2 (6 bases). The CDR3 sequence is 15 residues long. In germline, CDR1 is DFQATT, CDR2 SNEGSKA (reference sequence). V dropped 2 bases and J dropped 3 bases, with 15 bases sitting between them.

The sample holds many counts of this clonotype. The J gene is TRBJ2-7, the V gene TRBV20-1; D may match TRBD1 or TRBD2 (5 bases each). The V and J ends lost 6 bases and 2 bases respectively, with 20 bases between them. The CDR3 is 15 amino acids. The germline V gene encodes CDR1 DFQATT and CDR2 SNEGSKA (reference sequence). The CDR3 nucleotides read TGCAGTGCCACATCACGTGGGACGGGGACCTACGAGCAGTACTTC. Encoded protein: CSATSRGTGTYEQYF.

This chain joins TRBV10-3 and TRBJ1-5; D is possibly TRBD1 (6 bases). This CDR3 is built from 16 residues. Germline CDR1 ENHRY, CDR2 SYGVKD. V was pared by 1 base and J by 5 bases, with 15 bases between. CDR3 coding DNA: TGTGCCATCAGTGAGTATCCAGGGGTCACGGATCAGCCCCAGCATTTT. It codes for CAISEYPGVTDQPQHF.

The sample holds many counts of this clonotype. J is TRBJ2-7 and V is TRBV3-1; 8 bases map to TRBD1. The V gene end was trimmed by 2 bases and the J gene end by 5 bases; junction bases not matched to a gene: 5. The V gene's germline CDR1 is LGHDT and CDR2 YNNKEL (reference sequence). The CDR3 length is 14 residues. CDR3 sequence reads: CASSQPGQENEQYF. As DNA, the CDR3 is TGTGCCAGCAGCCAACCGGGACAGGAAAACGAGCAGTACTTC.

A few counts support this clonotype. The chain couples TRBV28 to TRBJ1-2; D not resolved. Germline assignment: CDR1 MDHEN and CDR2 SYDVKM. The CDR3 is 12 residues long. The V end lost 5 bases, the J end lost 3 bases, and 7 bases lay between the germline ends. The CDR3, as DNA: TGTGCCAGCAGTCATCGGGACTATGGCTACACCTTC. This gives the protein CASSHRDYGYTF.

This clonotype was seen many times. The chain couples TRBV12-3 or TRBV12-4 to TRBJ2-3; 10 bases match TRBD1. The CDR3 loop spans 15 amino acids. J lost 4 bases, V lost 7 bases, and 8 bases had no gene match. CDR3: CASTRQGANADTQYF. CDR3 sequence (DNA): TGTGCCAGCACCCGACAGGGGGCGAATGCAGATACGCAGTATTTT.

This clonotype was counted many times. The CDR3 loop reads CASSDRTDQLVTEAFF. CDR3 DNA: TGCGCCAGCAGTGATAGGACGGACCAACTCGTGACTGAAGCTTTCTTT. The chain joins TRBV10-2 to TRBJ1-1; D ambiguous. The CDR3 loop spans 16 amino acids. Trimming removed 3 bases from V and 5 bases from J, with 19 bases in between. The V gene's germline CDR1 is WSHSY and CDR2 SAAADI.

This clonotype was detected a few times. The gene calls are TRBV9 and TRBJ2-1; 9 positions match TRBD2. After removal of 4 bases from V and 5 bases from J, the junction contained 10 bases not matched to a gene. Germline values: CDR1 SGDLS, CDR2 YYNGEE. The CDR3 covers 16 residues. The CDR3 here is CASSSGRTSAHNEQFF. The CDR3 DNA follows: TGTGCCAGCAGCTCAGGAAGGACTAGCGCACACAATGAGCAGTTCTTC.

Ten or more counts support this clonotype. This sequence joins TRBV20-1 and TRBJ1-6; the match to TRBD1 covers 9 bases. Trimming removed 6 bases from V and 8 bases from J; junction bases left unmatched: 11. Germline CDR1 reads DFQATT; CDR2 reads SNEGSKA (reference sequence). The CDR3 is made up of 15 amino acids. This chain's CDR3 is CSARAGGQGDSPLHF. The CDR3 nucleotides read TGCAGTGCGCGAGCGGGGGGACAGGGCGATTCACCCCTCCACTTT.

The chain has TRBV5-1 and TRBJ2-3; 11 nucleotides line up with TRBD2. The germline CDR1 and CDR2 sequences are SGHRS and YFSETQ. This CDR3 spans 17 amino acids. With 4 bases clipped from V and 4 bases from J, the junction kept 11 bases outside the gene matches. The CDR3 protein is CASSGTDGTSGPDTQYF. As DNA, the CDR3 is TGCGCCAGCAGCGGCACCGACGGGACTAGCGGACCAGATACGCAGTATTTT.

The chain combines TRBV5-4 with TRBJ1-6; D remains ambiguous. The CDR3 length is 14 residues. Germline V gene data show CDR1 as SGHNT and CDR2 as YYREEE (reference sequence). The V gene lost 2 bases and the J gene lost 6 bases, with 9 bases spanning the gap. DNA for the CDR3: TGTGCCAGCAGCTTCGAGACTCGTAATTCACCCCTCCACTTT. Its translation is CASSFETRNSPLHF.

The gene calls are TRBV12-3 or TRBV12-4 and TRBJ2-5, with D uncertain. Trimming pared 3 bases from V and 1 base from J, leaving 6 bases between. This CDR3 is built from 13 residues. For the CDR3, the DNA is TGTGCCAGCAGTTTCGGGCCCCAAGAGACCCAGTACTTC. Translated: CASSFGPQETQYF.

This clonotype has just a few counts. The chain has TRBV11-2 and TRBJ2-7; TRBD1 aligns across 8 bases. V gave up 5 bases and J gave up 3 bases; unmatched junction bases: 6. This CDR3 is built from 14 residues. The germline CDR1 and CDR2 sequences are SGHAT and FQNNGV. The CDR3 sequence is CASSPRTGHYEQYF. In DNA, the CDR3 is TGTGCCAGCAGCCCGCGGACAGGGCACTACGAGCAGTACTTC. Filled out from reference TRBV11-2 and TRBJ2-7, the complete variable domain reads EAGVAQSPRYKIIEKRQSVAFWCNPISGHATLYWYQQILGQGPKLLIQFQNNGVVDDSQLPKDRFSAERLKGVDSTLKIQPAKLEDSAVYLCASSPRTGHYEQYFGPGTRLTVT.

The chain is built from TRBV5-1 and TRBJ1-4, with a tentative D call TRBD1 (6 bases). Trimming stripped 7 bases from V and 4 bases from J, with 14 bases between. The CDR3 loop spans 14 amino acids. The V gene's germline CDR1 is SGHRS and CDR2 YFSETQ. CDR3 DNA sequence: TGCGCCAGCCGATCGGACAGCTATAATGAAAAACTGTTTTTT. Its protein is CASRSDSYNEKLFF.